This T cell receptor beta chain was retrieved from a study of beta chain features in type 1 diabetes. Expressed TCRB transcripts were sequenced because the isolated RNA had all been reverse transcribed beforehand. Generated by immunoSEQ multiplex PCR, the TCRdb table keeps only in-frame clones and is missing some. The repertoire holds about 160,000 clones, with 8% to 9.5% as singletons. With 2 bases clipped from V and 6 bases from J, the junction kept 6 bases outside the gene matches. This CDR3 region has 15 residues. CDR1 and CDR2 from the germline V gene are SNHLY and FYNNEI. General observations from the study: Moderate but significant shortening of TCRB CDR3s was recorded in all four CD4+ subsets from Type 1 diabetes patients. Here, the possible influence of HLA type (on TCRB rearrangement) remained unresolved.

Concerning this clone: Its cognate antigen is unknown.

This TCR derives from a woman between 18 and 30 years old with type 1 diabetes. The chain combines TRBV2 with TRBJ2-3; 9 bases align to TRBD1. Sequencing was done on a sample of central memory CD4+ T cells from blood. The CDR3, as DNA: TGTGCCAGCAGTGAAATGGGACAGGGTTTGGATACGCAGTATTTT. This sequence encodes CASSEMGQGLDTQYF.